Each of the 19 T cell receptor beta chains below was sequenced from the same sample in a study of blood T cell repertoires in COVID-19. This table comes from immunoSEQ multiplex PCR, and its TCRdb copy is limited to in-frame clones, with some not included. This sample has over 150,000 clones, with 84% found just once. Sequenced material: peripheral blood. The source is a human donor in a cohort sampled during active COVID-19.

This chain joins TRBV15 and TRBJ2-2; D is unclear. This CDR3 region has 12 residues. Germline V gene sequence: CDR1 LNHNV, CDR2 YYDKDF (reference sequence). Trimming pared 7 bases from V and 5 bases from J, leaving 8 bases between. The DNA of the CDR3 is TGTGCCACCAAAACTCGGACCGGGGAGCTGTTTTTT. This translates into CATKTRTGELFF.

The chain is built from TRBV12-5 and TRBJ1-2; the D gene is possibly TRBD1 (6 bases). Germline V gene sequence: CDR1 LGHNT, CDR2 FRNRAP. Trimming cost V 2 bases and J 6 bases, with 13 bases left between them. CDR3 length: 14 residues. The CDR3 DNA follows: TGTGCTAGTGGTTTGCCAACCAACAGGGATGGCTACACCTTC. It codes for CASGLPTNRDGYTF.

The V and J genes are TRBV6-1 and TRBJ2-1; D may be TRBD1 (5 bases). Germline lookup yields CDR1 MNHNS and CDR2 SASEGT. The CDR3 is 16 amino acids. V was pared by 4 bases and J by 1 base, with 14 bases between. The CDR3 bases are TGTGCCAGCAGTGGGCTCTCAGGGTATTCCTACAATGAGCAGTTCTTC. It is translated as CASSGLSGYSYNEQFF.

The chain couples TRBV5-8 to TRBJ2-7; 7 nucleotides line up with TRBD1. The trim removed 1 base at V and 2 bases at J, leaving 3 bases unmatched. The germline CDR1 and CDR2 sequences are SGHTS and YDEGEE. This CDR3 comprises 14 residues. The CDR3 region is CASSLRGQAYEQYF. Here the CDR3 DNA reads TGTGCCAGCAGCTTGCGTGGACAGGCCTACGAGCAGTACTTC.

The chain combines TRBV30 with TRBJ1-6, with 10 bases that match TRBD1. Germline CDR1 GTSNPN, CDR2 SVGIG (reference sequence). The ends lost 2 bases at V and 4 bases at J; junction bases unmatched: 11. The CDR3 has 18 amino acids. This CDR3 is CAWSSLRDRGRYNSPLHF. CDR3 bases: TGTGCCTGGAGTTCCCTACGGGACAGGGGCCGGTATAATTCACCCCTCCACTTT.

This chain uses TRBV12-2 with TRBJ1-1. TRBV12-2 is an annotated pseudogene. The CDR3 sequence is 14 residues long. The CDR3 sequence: CASRLQRLNTEAFF. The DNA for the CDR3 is TGTGCAAGTCGCTTACAGAGGTTGAACACTGAAGCTTTCTTT.

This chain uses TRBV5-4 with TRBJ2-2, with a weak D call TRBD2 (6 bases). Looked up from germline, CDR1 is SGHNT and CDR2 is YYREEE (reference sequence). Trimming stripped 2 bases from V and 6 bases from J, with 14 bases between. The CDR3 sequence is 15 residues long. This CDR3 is CASSLSGGVPGELFF. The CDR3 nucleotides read TGTGCCAGCAGCTTAAGCGGAGGGGTTCCCGGGGAGCTGTTTTTT.

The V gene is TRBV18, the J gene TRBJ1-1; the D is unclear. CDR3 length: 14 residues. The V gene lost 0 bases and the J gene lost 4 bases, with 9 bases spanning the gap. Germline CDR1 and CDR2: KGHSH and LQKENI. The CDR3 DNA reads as TGTGCCAGCTCACCACCGGGCGGGGTCACTGAAGCTTTCTTT. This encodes CASSPPGGVTEAFF.

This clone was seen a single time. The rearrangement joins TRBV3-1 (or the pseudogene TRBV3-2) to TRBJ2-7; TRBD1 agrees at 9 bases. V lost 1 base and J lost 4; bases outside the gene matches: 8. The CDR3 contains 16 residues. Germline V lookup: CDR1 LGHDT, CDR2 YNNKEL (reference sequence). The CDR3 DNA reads TGTGCCAGCAGCCAAGGCTTACAGGGGGCGAGGTACGAGCAGTACTTC. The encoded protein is CASSQGLQGARYEQYF.

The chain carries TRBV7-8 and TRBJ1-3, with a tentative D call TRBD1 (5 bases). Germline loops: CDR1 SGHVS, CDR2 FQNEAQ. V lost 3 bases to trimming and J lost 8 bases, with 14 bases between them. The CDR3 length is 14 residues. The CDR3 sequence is CASSLLDGGDTIYF. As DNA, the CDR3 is TGTGCCAGCAGCTTGCTGGACGGAGGGGACACCATATATTTT.

CDR3 sequence (DNA): TGTGCCAGCAGCCATAAGACTACTGGGGCCAACGTCCTGACTTTC. This codes for CASSHKTTGANVLTF. The rearrangement uses TRBV11-2 and TRBJ2-6, with D perhaps TRBD2 (5 bases). The CDR3 has 15 residues. Germline CDR1 SGHAT, CDR2 FQNNGV. The germline V and J ends were trimmed by 5 bases and 2 bases, with 10 bases remaining between them.

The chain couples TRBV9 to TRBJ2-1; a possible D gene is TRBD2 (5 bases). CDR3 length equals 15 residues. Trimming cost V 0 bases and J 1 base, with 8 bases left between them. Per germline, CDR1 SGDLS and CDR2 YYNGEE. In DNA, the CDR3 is TGTGCCAGCAGCGTAGAACTAGTATCCTACAATGAGCAGTTCTTC. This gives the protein CASSVELVSYNEQFF.

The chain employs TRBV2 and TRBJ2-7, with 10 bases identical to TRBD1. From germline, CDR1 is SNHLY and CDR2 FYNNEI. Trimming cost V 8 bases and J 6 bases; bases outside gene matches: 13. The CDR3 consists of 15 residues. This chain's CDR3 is CASQPIRTGGFEQYF. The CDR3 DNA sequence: TGTGCCAGCCAACCCATACGGACAGGGGGTTTCGAGCAGTACTTC.

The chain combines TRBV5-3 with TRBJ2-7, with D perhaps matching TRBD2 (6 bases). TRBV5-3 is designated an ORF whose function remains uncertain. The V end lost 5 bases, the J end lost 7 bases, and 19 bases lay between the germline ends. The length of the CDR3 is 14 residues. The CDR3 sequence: CARSSHGTGGEQYF. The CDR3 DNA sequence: TGTGCCAGAAGTTCACATGGGACTGGGGGGGAGCAGTACTTC.

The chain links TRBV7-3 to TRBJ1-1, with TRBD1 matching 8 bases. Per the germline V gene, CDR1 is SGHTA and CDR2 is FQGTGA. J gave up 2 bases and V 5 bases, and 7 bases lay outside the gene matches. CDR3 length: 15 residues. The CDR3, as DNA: TGTGCCAGCAGCCCAGGGGGCAGGGTTAACACTGAAGCTTTCTTT. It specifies CASSPGGRVNTEAFF.

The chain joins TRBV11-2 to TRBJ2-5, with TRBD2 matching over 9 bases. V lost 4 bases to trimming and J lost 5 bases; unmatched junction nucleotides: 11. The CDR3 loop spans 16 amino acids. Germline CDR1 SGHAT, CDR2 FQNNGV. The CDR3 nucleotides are TGTGCCAGCAGCTCCCCCAAGCGGGGGGCGGGGGAGACCCAGTACTTC. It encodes CASSSPKRGAGETQYF.

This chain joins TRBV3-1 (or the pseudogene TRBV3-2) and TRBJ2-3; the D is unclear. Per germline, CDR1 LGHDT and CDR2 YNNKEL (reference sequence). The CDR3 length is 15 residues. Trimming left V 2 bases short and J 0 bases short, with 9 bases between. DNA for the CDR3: TGTGCCAGCAGCCAACAGCAGGCGAGCACAGATACGCAGTATTTT. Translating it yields CASSQQQASTDTQYF.

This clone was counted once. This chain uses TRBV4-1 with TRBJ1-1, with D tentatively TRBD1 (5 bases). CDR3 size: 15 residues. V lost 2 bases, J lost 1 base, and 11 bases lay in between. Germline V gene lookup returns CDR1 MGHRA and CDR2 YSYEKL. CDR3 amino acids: CASSQNLQGNTEAFF. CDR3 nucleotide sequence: TGCGCCAGCAGCCAAAACCTTCAGGGGAACACTGAAGCTTTCTTT.

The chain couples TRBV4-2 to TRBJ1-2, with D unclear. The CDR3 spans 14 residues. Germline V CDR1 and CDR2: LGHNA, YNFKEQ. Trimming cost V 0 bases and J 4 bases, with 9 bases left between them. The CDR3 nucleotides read TGTGCCAGCAGCCAAGACAGGTCGTCCTATGGCTACACCTTC. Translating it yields CASSQDRSSYGYTF.